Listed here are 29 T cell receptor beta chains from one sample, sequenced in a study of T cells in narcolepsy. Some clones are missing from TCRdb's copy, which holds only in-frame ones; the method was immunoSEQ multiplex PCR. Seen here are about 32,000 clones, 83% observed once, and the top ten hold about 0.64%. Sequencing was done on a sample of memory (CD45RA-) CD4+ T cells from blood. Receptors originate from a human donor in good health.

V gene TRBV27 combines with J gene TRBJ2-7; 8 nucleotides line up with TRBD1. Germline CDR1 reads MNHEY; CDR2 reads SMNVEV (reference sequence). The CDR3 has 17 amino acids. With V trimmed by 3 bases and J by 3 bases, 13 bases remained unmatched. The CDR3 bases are TGTGCCAGCAGTTTGGGTGGTGGCGGGACAGGATACTACGAGCAGTACTTC. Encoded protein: CASSLGGGGTGYYEQYF.

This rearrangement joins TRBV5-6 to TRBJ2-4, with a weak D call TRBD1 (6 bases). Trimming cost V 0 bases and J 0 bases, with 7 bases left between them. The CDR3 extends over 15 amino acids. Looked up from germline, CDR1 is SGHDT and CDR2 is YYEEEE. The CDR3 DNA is TGTGCCAGCAGCTTGGCAGGGGTAGCCAAAAACATTCAGTACTTC. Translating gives CASSLAGVAKNIQYF.

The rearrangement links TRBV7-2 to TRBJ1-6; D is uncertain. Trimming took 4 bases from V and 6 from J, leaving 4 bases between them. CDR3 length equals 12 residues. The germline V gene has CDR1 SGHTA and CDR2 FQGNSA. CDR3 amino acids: CASSSINSPLHF. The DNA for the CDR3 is TGTGCCAGCAGCTCCATTAATTCACCCCTCCACTTT.

The CDR3 is CASSFGTGAYEQYV. The CDR3 DNA reads as TGTGCCAGCAGCTTTGGGACAGGGGCCTACGAGCAGTACGTC. This sequence joins TRBV7-8 and TRBJ2-7; 10 bases agree with TRBD1. Germline-derived CDR1 and CDR2 are SGHVS and FQNEAQ. The junction had 1 base not matched to a gene; V was cut back by 3 bases and J by 2 bases. The CDR3 spans 14 residues.

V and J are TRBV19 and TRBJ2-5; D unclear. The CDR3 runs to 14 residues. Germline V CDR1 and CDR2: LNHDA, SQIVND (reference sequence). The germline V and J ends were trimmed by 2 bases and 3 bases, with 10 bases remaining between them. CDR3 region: CASSILGREETQYF. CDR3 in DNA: TGTGCCAGTAGTATATTGGGCAGAGAAGAGACCCAGTACTTC.

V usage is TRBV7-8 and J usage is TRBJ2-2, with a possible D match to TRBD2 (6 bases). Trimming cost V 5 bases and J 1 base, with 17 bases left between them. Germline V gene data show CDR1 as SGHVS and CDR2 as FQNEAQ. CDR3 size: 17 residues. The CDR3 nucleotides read TGTGCCAGCAGCGCGTACCGGGACTCCTGGAACACCGGGGAGCTGTTTTTT. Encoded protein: CASSAYRDSWNTGELFF. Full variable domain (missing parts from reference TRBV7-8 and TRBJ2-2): GAGVSQSPRYKVAKRGQDVALRCDPISGHVSLFWYQQALGQGPEFLTYFQNEAQLDKSGLPSDRFFAERPEGSVSTLKIQRTQQEDSAVYLCASSAYRDSWNTGELFFGEGSRLTVL.

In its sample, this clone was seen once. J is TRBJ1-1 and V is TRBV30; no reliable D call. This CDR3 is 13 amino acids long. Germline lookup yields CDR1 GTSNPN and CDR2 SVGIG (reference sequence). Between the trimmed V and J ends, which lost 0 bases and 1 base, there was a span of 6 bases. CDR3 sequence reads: CAWSVKWNTEAFF. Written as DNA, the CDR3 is TGTGCCTGGAGTGTAAAGTGGAACACTGAAGCTTTCTTT.

CDR3 sequence (DNA): TGTGCCAGCAGCGGTAGGACAGGGGGCCCGGGGGAGACCCAGTACTTC. Translating gives CASSGRTGGPGETQYF. The genes are TRBV2 and TRBJ2-5, with 11 positions matching TRBD1. CDR3 length equals 16 residues. Germline CDR1 and CDR2: SNHLY and FYNNEI. Unmatched junction bases numbered 11, after V lost 6 bases and J lost 5 bases.

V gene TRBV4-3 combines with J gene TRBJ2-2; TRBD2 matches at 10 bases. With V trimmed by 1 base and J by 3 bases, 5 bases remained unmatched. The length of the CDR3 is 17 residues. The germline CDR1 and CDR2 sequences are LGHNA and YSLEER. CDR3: CASSQGGLADYTGELFF. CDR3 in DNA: TGCGCCAGCAGCCAAGGAGGACTAGCGGATTACACCGGGGAGCTGTTTTTT.

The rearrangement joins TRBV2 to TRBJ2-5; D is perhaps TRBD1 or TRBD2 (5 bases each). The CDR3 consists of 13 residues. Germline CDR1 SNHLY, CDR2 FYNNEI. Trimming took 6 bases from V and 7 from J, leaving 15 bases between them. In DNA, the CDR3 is TGTGCCAGCAGCAAAGGGACCCCGTGGACCCAGTACTTC. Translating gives CASSKGTPWTQYF. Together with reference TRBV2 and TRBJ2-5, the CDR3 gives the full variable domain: EPEVTQTPSHQVTQMGQEVILRCVPISNHLYFYWYRQILGQKVEFLVSFYNNEISEKSEIFDDQFSVERPDGSNFTLKIRSTKLEDSAMYFCASSKGTPWTQYFGPGTRLLVL.

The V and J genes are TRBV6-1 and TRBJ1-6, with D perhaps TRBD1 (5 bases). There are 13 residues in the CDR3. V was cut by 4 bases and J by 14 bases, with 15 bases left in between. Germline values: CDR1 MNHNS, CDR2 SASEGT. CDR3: CASSVRQLRALHF. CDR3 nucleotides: TGTGCCAGCAGTGTTCGACAGCTCAGGGCCCTCCACTTT.

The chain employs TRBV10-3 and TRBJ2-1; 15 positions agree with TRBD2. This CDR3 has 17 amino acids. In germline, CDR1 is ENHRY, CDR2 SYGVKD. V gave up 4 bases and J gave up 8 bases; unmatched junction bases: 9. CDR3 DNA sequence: TGTGCCATCAGTGGGACTAGCGGGGGGGCTATCGGCGATGAGCAGTTCTTC. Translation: CAISGTSGGAIGDEQFF.

The CDR3 reads CASMVVHEQFF. The CDR3 DNA reads as TGTGCCAGCATGGTGGTCCATGAGCAGTTCTTC. The V and J genes are TRBV2 and TRBJ2-1; D is undetermined. The CDR3 sequence is 11 residues long. CDR1 is SNHLY, CDR2 FYNNEI, per germline. V was cut by 7 bases and J by 8 bases, with 9 bases left in between.

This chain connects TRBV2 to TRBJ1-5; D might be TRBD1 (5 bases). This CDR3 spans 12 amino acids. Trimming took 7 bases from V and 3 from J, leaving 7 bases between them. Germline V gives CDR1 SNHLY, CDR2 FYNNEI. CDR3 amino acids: CASKGDNQPQHF. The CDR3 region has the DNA TGTGCCAGCAAAGGGGACAATCAGCCCCAGCATTTT. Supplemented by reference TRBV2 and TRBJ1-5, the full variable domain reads EPEVTQTPSHQVTQMGQEVILRCVPISNHLYFYWYRQILGQKVEFLVSFYNNEISEKSEIFDDQFSVERPDGSNFTLKIRSTKLEDSAMYFCASKGDNQPQHFGDGTRLSIL.

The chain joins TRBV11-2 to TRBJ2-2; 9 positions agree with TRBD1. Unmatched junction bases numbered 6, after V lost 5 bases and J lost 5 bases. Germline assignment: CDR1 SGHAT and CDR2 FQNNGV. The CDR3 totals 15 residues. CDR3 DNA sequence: TGTGCCAGCAGCCACCGGGACAGGGTTACCGGGGAGCTGTTTTTT. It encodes CASSHRDRVTGELFF.

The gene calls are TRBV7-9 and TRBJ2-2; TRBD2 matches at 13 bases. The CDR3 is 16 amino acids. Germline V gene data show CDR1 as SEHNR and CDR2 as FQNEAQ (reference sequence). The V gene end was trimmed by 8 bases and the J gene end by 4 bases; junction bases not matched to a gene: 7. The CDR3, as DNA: TGTGCCAGCGAACTAGCGGGGGGGCCCGGCACCGGGGAGCTGTTTTTT. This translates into CASELAGGPGTGELFF.

The CDR3 is CAWSPQSYEQYF. Written as DNA, the CDR3 is TGTGCCTGGAGTCCGCAGTCCTACGAGCAGTACTTC. V usage is TRBV30 and J usage is TRBJ2-7; D not resolved. Germline V gene lookup returns CDR1 GTSNPN and CDR2 SVGIG (reference sequence). The CDR3 runs 12 residues. Trimming took off 2 bases at V and 1 base at J, with 6 bases between the two ends.

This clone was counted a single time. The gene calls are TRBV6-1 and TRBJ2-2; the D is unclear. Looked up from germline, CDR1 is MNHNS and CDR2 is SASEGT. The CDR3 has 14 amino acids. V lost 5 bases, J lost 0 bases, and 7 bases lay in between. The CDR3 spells CASSPRPNTGELFF. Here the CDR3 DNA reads TGTGCCAGCAGTCCACGCCCGAACACCGGGGAGCTGTTTTTT.

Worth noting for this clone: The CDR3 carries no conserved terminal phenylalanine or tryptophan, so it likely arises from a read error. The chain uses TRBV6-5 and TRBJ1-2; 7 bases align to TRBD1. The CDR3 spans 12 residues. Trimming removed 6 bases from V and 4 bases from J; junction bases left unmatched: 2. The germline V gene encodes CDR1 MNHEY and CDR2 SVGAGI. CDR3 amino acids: CASRDRFYGYTL. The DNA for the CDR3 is TGTGCCAGCAGGGACAGGTTCTATGGCTACACCCTC.

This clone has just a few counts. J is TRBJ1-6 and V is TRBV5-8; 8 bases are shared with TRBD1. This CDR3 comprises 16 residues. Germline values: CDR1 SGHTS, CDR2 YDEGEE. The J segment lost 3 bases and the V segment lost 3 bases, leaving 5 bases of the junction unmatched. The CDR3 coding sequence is TGTGCCAGCAGCTCCTGGACAGGGTTCTATAATTCACCCCTCCACTTT. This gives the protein CASSSWTGFYNSPLHF.

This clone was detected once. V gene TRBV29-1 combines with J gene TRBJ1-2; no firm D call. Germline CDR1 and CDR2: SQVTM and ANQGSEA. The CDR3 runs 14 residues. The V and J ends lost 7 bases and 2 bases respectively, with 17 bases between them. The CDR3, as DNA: TGCAGCGACAAGGACGGAAGGACCAACTATGGCTACACCTTC. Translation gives CSDKDGRTNYGYTF.

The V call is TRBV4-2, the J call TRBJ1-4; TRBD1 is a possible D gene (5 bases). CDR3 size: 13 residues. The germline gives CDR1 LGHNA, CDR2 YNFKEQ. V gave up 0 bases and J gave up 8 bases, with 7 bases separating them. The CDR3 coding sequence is TGTGCCAGCAGCCAAGACGCAGGGGAAAAACTGTTTTTT. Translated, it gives CASSQDAGEKLFF.

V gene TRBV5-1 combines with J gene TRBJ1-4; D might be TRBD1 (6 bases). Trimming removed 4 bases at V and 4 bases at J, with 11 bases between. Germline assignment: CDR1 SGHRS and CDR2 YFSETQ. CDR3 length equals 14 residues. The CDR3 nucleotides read TGCGCCAGCAGCCCGGGACACGGTAATGAAAAACTGTTTTTT. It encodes CASSPGHGNEKLFF.

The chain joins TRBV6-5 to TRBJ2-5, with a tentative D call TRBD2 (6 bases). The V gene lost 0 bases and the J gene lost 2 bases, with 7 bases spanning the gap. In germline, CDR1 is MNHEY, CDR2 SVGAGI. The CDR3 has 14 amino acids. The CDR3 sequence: CASSYSLAQETQYF. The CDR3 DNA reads TGTGCCAGCAGTTACTCACTAGCACAAGAGACCCAGTACTTC.

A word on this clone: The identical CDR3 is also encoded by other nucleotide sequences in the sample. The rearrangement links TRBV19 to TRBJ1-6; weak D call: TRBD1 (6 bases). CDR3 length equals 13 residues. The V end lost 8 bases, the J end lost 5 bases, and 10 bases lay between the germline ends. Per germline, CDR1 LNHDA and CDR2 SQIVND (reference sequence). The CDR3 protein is CASSTGDNSPLHF. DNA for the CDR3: TGTGCCAGTTCGACAGGAGATAATTCACCCCTCCACTTT.

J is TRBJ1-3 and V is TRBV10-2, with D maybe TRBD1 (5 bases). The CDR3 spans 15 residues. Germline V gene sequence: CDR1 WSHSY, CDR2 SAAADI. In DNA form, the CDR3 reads TGCGCTACCAGGTCGGGGGGGAGCTCTGGAAACACCATATATTTT. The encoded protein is CATRSGGSSGNTIYF.

The CDR3: CASSSTTAGELFF. As DNA, the CDR3 is TGCGCCAGCAGCTCCACGACAGCCGGGGAGCTGTTTTTT. The chain employs TRBV5-1 and TRBJ2-2; weak D call: TRBD1 (5 bases). The germline CDR1 and CDR2 sequences are SGHRS and YFSETQ. Trimming left V 3 bases short and J 6 bases short, with 9 bases between. The CDR3 length is 13 residues. Drawing the rest from reference TRBV5-1 and TRBJ2-2, the complete variable domain is KAGVTQTPRYLIKTRGQQVTLSCSPISGHRSVSWYQQTPGQGLQFLFEYFSETQRNKGNFPGRFSGRQFSNSRSEMNVSTLELGDSALYLCASSSTTAGELFFGEGSRLTVL.

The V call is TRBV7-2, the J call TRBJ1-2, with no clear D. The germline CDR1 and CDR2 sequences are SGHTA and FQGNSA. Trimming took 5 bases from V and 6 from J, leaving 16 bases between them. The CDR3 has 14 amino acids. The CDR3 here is CASSPLFVGDGYTF. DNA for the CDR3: TGTGCCAGCAGCCCACTTTTCGTTGGGGATGGCTACACCTTC.

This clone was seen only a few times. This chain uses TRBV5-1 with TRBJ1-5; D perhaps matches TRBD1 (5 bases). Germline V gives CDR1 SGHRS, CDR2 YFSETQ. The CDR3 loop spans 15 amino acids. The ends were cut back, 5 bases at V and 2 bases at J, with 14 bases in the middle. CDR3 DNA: TGCGCCAGCAGATACGACAGTTTTGGCAATCAGCCCCAGCATTTT. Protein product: CASRYDSFGNQPQHF.